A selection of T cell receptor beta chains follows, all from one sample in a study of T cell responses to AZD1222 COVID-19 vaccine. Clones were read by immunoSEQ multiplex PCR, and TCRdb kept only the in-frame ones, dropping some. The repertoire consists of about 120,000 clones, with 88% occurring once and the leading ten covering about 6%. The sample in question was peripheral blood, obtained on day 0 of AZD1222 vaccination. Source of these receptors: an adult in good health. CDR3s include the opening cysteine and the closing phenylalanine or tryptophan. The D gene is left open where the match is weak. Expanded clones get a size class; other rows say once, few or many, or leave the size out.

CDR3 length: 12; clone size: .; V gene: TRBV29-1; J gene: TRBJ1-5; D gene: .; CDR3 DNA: TGCAGCGTCCGGACAGGCAATCAGCCCCAGCATTTT; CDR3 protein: CSVRTGNQPQHF
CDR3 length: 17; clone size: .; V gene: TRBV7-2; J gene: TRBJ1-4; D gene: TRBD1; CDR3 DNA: TGTGCCAGCAGCCCCTACCCACAGGGGTTAAGGAGCGGAAAACTGTTTTTT; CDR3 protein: CASSPYPQGLRSGKLFF
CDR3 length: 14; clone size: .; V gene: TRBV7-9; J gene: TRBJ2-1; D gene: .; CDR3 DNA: TGTGCCAGCAGCTTAAAAAACAGGGCGAATGAGCAGTTCTTC; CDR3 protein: CASSLKNRANEQFF
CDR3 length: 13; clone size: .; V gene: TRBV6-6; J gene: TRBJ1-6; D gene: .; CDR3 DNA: TGTGCCAGCAGCGGGCTACCTAATTCACCCCTCCACTTT; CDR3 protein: CASSGLPNSPLHF
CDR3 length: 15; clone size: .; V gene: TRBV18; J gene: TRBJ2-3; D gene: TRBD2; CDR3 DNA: TGTGCCAGCTCGAGGACTAGCGGCGTGGGAGATACGCAGTATTTT; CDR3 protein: CASSRTSGVGDTQYF
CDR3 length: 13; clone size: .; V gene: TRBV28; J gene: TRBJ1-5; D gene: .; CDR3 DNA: TGTGCCAGCAGTTCTAGGGGCTATCAGCCCCAGCATTTT; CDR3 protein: CASSSRGYQPQHF
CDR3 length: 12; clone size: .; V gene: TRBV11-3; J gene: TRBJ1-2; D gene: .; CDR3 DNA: TGTGCCAGCAGCCGTGGCAGGAATGGCTACACCTTC; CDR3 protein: CASSRGRNGYTF
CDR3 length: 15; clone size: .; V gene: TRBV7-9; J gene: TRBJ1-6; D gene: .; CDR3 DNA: TGTGCCAGCAGCCCCCGCGGGAACCGAGATTCACCCCTCCACTTT; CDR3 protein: CASSPRGNRDSPLHF
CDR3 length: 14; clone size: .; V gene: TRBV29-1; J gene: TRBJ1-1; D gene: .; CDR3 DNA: TGCAGCGTCCGCCTCGGGGCGGTGGACACTGAAGCTTTCTTT; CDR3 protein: CSVRLGAVDTEAFF
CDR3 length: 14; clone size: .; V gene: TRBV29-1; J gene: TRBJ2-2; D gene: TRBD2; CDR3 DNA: TGCAGCGTTTGGAGCGGGAGGAACACCGGGGAGCTGTTTTTT; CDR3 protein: CSVWSGRNTGELFF
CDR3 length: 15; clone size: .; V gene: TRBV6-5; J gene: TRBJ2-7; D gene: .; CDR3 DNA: TGTGCCAGCAGTTACTCCGGGGGAAAGGTTTACGAGCAGTACTTC; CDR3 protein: CASSYSGGKVYEQYF
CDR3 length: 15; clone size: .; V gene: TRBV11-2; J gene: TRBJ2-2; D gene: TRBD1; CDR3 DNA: TGTGCCAGCAGCGGGGACAGGGGGCCGGCCGGGGAGCTGTTTTTT; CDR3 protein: CASSGDRGPAGELFF
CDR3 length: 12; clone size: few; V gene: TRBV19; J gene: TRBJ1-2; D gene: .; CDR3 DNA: TGTGCCAGTAGTTTCGACAAGAAAGGCTACACCTTC; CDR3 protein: CASSFDKKGYTF
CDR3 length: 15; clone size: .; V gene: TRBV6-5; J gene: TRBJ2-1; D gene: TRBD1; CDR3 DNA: TGTGCCAGCATACCTCAGGGGGCACTGGGCAATGAGCAGTTCTTC; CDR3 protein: CASIPQGALGNEQFF
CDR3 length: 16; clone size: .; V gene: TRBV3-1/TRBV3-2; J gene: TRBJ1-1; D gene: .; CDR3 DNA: TGTGCCAGCAGCCCCGACAATAGGGGAATGAACACTGAAGCTTTCTTT; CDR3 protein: CASSPDNRGMNTEAFF
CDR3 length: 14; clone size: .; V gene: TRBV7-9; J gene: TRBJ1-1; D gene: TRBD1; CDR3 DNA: TGTGCCAGCAGCTTAAATTCAGGGGGAACTGAAGCTTTCTTT; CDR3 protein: CASSLNSGGTEAFF
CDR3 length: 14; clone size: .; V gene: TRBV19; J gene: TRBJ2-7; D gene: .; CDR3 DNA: TGTGCCAGTAGTATCGCGGGGTCCCCCGCCGAGCAGTACTTC; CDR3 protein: CASSIAGSPAEQYF
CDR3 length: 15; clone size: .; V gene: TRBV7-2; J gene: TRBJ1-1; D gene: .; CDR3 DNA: TGTGCCAGCAGCACGGACCTGTTTAGCAACACTGAAGCTTTCTTT; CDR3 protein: CASSTDLFSNTEAFF
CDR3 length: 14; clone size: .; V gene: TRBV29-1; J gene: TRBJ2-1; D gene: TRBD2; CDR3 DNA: TGCAGCGTCGGAAGTGCGGGGGACTACAATGAGCAGTTCTTC; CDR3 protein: CSVGSAGDYNEQFF
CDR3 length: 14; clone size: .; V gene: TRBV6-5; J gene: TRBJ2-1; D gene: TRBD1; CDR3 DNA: TGTGCCAGCAGTTCAGGGGGCCCCAGAAATGAGCAGTTCTTC; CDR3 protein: CASSSGGPRNEQFF
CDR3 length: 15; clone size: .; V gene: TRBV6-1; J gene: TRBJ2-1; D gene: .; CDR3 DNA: TGTGCCAGCAGTGATGGACTAGGGGGATACAATGAGCAGTTCTTC; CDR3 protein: CASSDGLGGYNEQFF
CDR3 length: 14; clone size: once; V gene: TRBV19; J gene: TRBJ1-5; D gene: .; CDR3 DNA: TGTGCCAGTACCCAGATTAATAGCAATCAGCCCCAGCATTTT; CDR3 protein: CASTQINSNQPQHF
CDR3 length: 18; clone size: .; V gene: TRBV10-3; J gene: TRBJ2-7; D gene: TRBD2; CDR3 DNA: TGTGCCATCAGTGAGGGAGGGACTAGCGGGAGAGGGAGCTACGAGCAGTACTTC; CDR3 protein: CAISEGGTSGRGSYEQYF
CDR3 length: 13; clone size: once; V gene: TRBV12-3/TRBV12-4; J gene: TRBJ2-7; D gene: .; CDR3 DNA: TGTGCCAGCAGTTGGACCGCCTCCTACGAGCAGTACTTC; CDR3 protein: CASSWTASYEQYF
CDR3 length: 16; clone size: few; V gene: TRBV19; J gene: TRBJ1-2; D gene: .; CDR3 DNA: TGTGCCAGTAGTATAGATCTGAGGACAGTGGCCTATGGCTACACCTTC; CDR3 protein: CASSIDLRTVAYGYTF
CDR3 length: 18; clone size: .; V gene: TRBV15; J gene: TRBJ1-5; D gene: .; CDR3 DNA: TGTGCCACCAGCAGAGATTCACCGAAATCGTATAGCAATCAGCCCCAGCATTTT; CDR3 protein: CATSRDSPKSYSNQPQHF
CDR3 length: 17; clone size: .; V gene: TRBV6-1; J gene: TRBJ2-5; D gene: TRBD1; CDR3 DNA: TGTGCCAGCAGTGAAACCGTGGGGACAGGGGGCCAAGAGACCCAGTACTTC; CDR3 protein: CASSETVGTGGQETQYF
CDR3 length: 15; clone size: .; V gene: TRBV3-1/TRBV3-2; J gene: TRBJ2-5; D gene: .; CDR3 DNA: TGTGCCACAGCTCCGGAACCCGGGAACCAAGAGACCCAGTACTTC; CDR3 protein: CATAPEPGNQETQYF
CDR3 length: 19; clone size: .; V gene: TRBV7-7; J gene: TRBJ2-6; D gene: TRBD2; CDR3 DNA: TGTGCTAGCAGCTTAGCGGCTAGCGGGGGGCGCTCTGGGGCCAACGTCCTGACTTTC; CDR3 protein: CASSLAASGGRSGANVLTF
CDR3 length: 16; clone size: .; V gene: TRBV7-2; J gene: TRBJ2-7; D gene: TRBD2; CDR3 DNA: TGTGCCAGCAGCAGACGGACTAGCGGGGGGGCTACAGAGCAGTACTTC; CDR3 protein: CASSRRTSGGATEQYF
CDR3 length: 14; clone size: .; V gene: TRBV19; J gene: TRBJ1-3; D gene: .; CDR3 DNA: TGTGCCAGTAGTTCAGGGCCGTGGGGAAACACCATATATTTT; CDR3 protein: CASSSGPWGNTIYF
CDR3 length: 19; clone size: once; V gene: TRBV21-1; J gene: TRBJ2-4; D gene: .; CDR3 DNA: TGTGCCAGCAGCGAATCGACTAGCGGGGACCAGCTAGCCAAAAACATTCAGTACTTC; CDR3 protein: CASSESTSGDQLAKNIQYF
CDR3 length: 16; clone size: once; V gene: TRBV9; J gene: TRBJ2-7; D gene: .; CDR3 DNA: TGTGCCAGCAGCCCCCGCTTCCAGGGCCCTTTGAGGCAGCAGTACTTC; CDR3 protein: CASSPRFQGPLRQQYF
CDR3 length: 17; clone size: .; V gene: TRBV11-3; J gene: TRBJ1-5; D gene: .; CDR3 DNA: TGTGCCAGCAGCTTACATAGGAAGGACATTAGCAATCAGCCCCAGCATTTT; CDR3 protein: CASSLHRKDISNQPQHF
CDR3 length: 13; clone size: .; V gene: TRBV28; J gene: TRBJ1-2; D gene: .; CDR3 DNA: TGTGCCAGCAGTCCCGGAGGGGGGCGGGGCTACACCTTC; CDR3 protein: CASSPGGGRGYTF
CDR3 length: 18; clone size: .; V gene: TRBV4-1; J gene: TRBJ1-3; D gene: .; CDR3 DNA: TGCGCCAGCAGCCTTCAACATATTTCACCCCAGGCGGGAAACACCATATATTTT; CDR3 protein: CASSLQHISPQAGNTIYF
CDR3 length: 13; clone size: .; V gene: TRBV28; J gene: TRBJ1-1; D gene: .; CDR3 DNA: TGTGCCAGCAGTACAGGGATTTACACTGAAGCTTTCTTT; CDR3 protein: CASSTGIYTEAFF
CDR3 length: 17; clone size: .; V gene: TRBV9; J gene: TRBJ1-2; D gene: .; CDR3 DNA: TGTGCCAGCAGCGCAGACACAGGAGATGTGCAGTACTATGGCTACACCTTC; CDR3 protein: CASSADTGDVQYYGYTF
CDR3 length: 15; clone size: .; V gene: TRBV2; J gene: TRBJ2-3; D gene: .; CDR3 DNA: TGTGCCAGCGGGGGTTGGACGGTTAGCACAGATACGCAGTATTTT; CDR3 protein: CASGGWTVSTDTQYF
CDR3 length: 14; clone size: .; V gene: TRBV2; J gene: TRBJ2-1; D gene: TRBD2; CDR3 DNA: TGTGCCAGCAGTGAACTAGCGGGACTCAATGAGCAGTTCTTC; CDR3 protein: CASSELAGLNEQFF
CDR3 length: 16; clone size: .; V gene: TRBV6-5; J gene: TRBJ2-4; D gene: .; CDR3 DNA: TGTGCCAGCAGTTATGGGGGGGGGCTAGCCAAAAACATTCAGTACTTC; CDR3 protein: CASSYGGGLAKNIQYF
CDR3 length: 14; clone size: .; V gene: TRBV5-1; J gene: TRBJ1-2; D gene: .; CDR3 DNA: TGCGCCAGCAGCTTTGAGCCAGTGGACTATGGCTACACCTTC; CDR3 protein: CASSFEPVDYGYTF
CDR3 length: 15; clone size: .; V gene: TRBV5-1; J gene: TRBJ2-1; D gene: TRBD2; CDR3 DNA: TGCGCCAGCATGACAGGACTAGCGGGAGTCCATGAGCAGTTCTTC; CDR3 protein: CASMTGLAGVHEQFF
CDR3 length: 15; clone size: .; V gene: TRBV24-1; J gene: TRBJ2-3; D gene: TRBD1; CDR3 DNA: TGTGCCATCAAAGATAGGGACAGACTCACAGATACGCAGTATTTT; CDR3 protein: CAIKDRDRLTDTQYF
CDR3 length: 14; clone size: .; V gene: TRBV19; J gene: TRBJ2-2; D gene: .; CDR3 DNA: TGTGCCAGTAGTAGGTTCACGAACACCGGGGAGCTGTTTTTT; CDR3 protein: CASSRFTNTGELFF
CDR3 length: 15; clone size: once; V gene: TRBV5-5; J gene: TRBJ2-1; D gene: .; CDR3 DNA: TGTGCCAGCAGCCGTACAGGGATCAGGGGCAATGAGCAGTTCTTC; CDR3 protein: CASSRTGIRGNEQFF
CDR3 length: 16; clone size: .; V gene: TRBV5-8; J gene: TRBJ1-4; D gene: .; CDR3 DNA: TGTGCCAGCAGCTTGCTCCGGAGGGGGACTAATGAAAAACTGTTTTTT; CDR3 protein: CASSLLRRGTNEKLFF
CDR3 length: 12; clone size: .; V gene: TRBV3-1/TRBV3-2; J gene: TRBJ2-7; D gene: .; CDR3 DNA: TGTGCCAGCAGCCAAACCTACTACGAGCAGTACTTC; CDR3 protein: CASSQTYYEQYF
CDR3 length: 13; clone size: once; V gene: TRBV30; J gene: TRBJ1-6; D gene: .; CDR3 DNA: TGTGCCTGGAGTGTAACAGATAATTCACCCCTCCACTTT; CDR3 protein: CAWSVTDNSPLHF
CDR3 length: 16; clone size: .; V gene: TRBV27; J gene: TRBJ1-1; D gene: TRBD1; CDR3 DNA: TGTGCCAGCAGCCTGACAGGGGGCTGGACGAACACTGAAGCTTTCTTT; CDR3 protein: CASSLTGGWTNTEAFF
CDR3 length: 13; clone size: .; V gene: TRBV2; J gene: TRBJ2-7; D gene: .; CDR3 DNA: TGTGCCAGCAGTATACAGGGTTACGAAGAGCAGTACTTC; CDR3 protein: CASSIQGYEEQYF
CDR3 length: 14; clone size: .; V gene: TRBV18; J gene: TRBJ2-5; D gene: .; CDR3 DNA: TGTGCCAGCTCACGAGGGGGTATCCAAGAGACCCAGTACTTC; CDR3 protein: CASSRGGIQETQYF
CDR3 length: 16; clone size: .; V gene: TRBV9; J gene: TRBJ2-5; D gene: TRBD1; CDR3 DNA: TGTGCCAGCAGCGTAGGAACAGGGGCCGTACAAGAGACCCAGTACTTC; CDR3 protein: CASSVGTGAVQETQYF